The T cell receptor (beta chain) described here comes from a study of T cell changes during pregnancy in multiple sclerosis. CDR1 is PRHDT, CDR2 FYEKMQ, per germline (reference sequence). The CDR3 is made up of 14 amino acids. V lost 4 bases to trimming and J lost 4 bases; unmatched junction nucleotides: 6. Clones were sequenced by immunoSEQ multiplex PCR, and TCRdb holds only the in-frame ones, with some missing. The table lists tens of thousands of clones, 80% to 95% of them singletons. This chain joins TRBV13 and TRBJ1-2; 7 bases align to TRBD1. The sequencing used peripheral blood, collected in the first trimester of pregnancy. The clonotype was recovered from a female donor with multiple sclerosis, enrolled in a pregnancy study. The chain's CDR3 is CASSSDRASYGYTF. The DNA of the CDR3 is TGTGCCAGCAGCTCAGACAGGGCGAGCTATGGCTACACCTTC.